These 2 T cell receptor beta chains were sequenced from one sample in a study of T cells in Graves' hyperthyroidism and ophthalmopathy (dated by TCRdb to 2018 to 2020). The receptor library was made with multiplex PCR. TCRdb records Illumina HiSeq 2000 as the sequencer. The TCR beta CDR3 regions were amplified from RNA transcripts. The first round of RT-PCR for the TCR CDR3 was performed with the HTBI primer set and the Qiagen OneStep RT-PCR kit. TCRdb took the public reads, trimmed them with fastp at Q25, ran MiXCR for clone calling and kept in-frame beta chains. When rows share a CDR3 protein, they turn into one entry using the most common DNA and genes. For this sample the table gives a few hundred thousand distinct CDR3 sequences, of which over 15% were detected only once. The ten most abundant clones make up around 57% of the sample. The material sequenced was blood. The receptors were sampled from a woman aged 60-70 years with Graves' ophthalmopathy.

Notes on this clonotype: This sequence may be a read error, since a much larger clone differs from it by one base. This rearrangement joins TRBV28 to TRBJ1-6, with TRBD1 as a possible D gene (5 bases). Germline V gene sequence: CDR1 MDHEN, CDR2 SYDVKM. The CDR3 has 16 residues. The CDR3 DNA follows: TGTGCCAGCCGTTTAGGAGTCGGGGGATCGGGGTCACCCCTCCACTTT. This translates into CASRLGVGGSGSPLHF.

The chain has TRBV25-1 and TRBJ2-2, with D hard to call. V dropped 5 bases and J dropped 5 bases, with 12 bases sitting between them. Per the germline V gene, CDR1 is MGHDK and CDR2 is SYGVNS. The length of the CDR3 is 14 residues. Here the CDR3 reads CASSNRIQTGELFF. CDR3 coding DNA: TGTGCCAGCAGTAACCGAATTCAAACCGGGGAGCTGTTTTTT.